This TCR beta chain was identified during a study of blood T cells in healthy people across ages. Overall study findings and caveats: A roughly linear age-dependent decrease characterized TCR beta diversity per million T cells. Changes in expanded clonotypes were possibly confounded, as the CMV status of donors was unknown.

A second PCR of 7 to 11 cycles used a sample-barcoded 5' primer and a J-beta primer mix. Each of the samples gave a minimum of 3 million paired-end reads that contained CDR3. TCRdb analysed the 5' RACE reads with MiXCR anew, one entry per CDR3 protein. The table shows some 1.5 million distinct CDR3 sequences, with roughly 43% occurring only once. This clonotype has only a few counts. No antigen is known for it. The length of the CDR3 is 12 residues. Trimming cost V 1 base and J 10 bases, with 8 bases left between them. Germline-derived CDR1 and CDR2 are SGHTA and FQGNSA. The source of this sequence is a woman in her late teens or twenties in good health. The genes are TRBV7-2 and TRBJ2-1; D is uncertain. The sample was blood. The CDR3 DNA reads as TGTGCCAGCAGCTTAGTTCCGCGCGAGCAGTTCTTC. It yields the protein CASSLVPREQFF.